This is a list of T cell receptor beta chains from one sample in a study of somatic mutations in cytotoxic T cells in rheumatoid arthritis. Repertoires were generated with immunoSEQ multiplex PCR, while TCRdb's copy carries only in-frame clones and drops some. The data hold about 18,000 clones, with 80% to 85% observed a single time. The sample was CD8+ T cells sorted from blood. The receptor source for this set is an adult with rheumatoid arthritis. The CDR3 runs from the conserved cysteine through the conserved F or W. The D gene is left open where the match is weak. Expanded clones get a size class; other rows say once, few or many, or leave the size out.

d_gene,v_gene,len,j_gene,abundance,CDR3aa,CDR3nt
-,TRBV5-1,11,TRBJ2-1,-,CASSLGNEQFF,TGCGCCAGCAGCTTGGGGAATGAGCAGTTCTTC
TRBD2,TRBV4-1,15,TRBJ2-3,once,CASSIAGRYTDTQYF,TGCGCCAGCTCGATAGCGGGGCGATACACAGATACGCAGTATTTT
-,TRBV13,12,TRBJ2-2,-,CASSLGTGELFF,TGTGCCAGCAGCTTGGGCACCGGGGAGCTGTTTTTT
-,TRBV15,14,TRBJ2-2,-,CATSGTQGSGELFF,TGTGCCACCAGCGGAACCCAGGGATCCGGGGAGCTGTTTTTT
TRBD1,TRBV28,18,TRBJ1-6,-,CASSPGQGPSSYNSPLHF,TGTGCCAGCAGCCCGGGACAGGGTCCGAGCTCCTATAATTCACCCCTCCACTTT
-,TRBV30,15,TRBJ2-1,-,CAWSIDSNPINEQFF,TGTGCCTGGAGTATAGACAGTAACCCGATTAATGAGCAGTTCTTC
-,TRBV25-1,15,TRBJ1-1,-,CASSERAFQGTEAFF,TGTGCCAGCAGTGAACGGGCCTTCCAGGGGACTGAAGCTTTCTTT
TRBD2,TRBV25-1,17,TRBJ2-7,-,CASSPPTLAGTTYEQYF,TGTGCCAGCAGTCCGCCGACTCTAGCTGGGACTACCTACGAGCAGTACTTC
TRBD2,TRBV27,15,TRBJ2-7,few,CASSLTSGSPYEQYF,TGTGCCAGCAGTCTGACTAGCGGGAGCCCCTACGAGCAGTACTTC
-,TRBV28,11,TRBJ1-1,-,CASRLNTEAFF,TGTGCCAGCCGTCTGAACACTGAAGCTTTCTTT
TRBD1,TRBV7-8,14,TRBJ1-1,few,CASRMTDRDPEAFF,TGTGCCAGCAGGATGACTGACAGGGACCCTGAAGCTTTCTTT
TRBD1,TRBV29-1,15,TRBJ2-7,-,CSVEGTTGAVNEQYF,TGCAGCGTTGAAGGAACGACAGGGGCTGTAAACGAGCAGTACTTC
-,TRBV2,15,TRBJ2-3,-,CASSGEAMSTDTQYF,TGTGCCAGCAGTGGTGAGGCGATGAGCACAGATACGCAGTATTTT
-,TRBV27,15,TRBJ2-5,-,CASRAGSYRIETQYF,TGTGCCAGCAGGGCCGGCAGCTACCGAATAGAGACCCAGTACTTC
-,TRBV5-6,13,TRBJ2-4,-,CASSQGAKNIQYF,TGTGCCAGCAGCCAGGGGGCCAAAAACATTCAGTACTTC
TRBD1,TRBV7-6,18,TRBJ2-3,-,CASSLLRATGAPTDTQYF,TGTGCCAGCAGCCTCCTGAGGGCGACAGGGGCCCCCACAGATACGCAGTATTTT
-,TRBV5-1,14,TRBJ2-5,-,CASSSRWGRLTQYF,TGCGCCAGCAGCTCTCGATGGGGGCGATTGACCCAGTACTTC
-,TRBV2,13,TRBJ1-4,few,CASEGGTNEKLFF,TGTGCCAGCGAAGGGGGGACTAATGAAAAACTGTTTTTT
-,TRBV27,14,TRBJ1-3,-,CASSLGGTGNTIYF,TGTGCCAGCAGTTTAGGTGGAACCGGAAACACCATATATTTT
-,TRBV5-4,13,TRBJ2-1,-,CASSFQGSDEQFF,TGTGCCAGCAGCTTCCAGGGTTCGGATGAGCAGTTCTTC
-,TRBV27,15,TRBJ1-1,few,CASSLMWGQGTEAFF,TGTGCCAGCAGTTTAATGTGGGGGCAGGGCACTGAAGCTTTCTTT
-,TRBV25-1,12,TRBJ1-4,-,CASHDGNEKLFF,TGTGCCAGCCATGACGGGAATGAAAAACTGTTTTTT
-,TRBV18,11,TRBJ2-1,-,CASSPQNEQFF,TGTGCCAGCTCACCCCAGAATGAGCAGTTCTTC
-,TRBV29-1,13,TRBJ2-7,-,CSVVQGTPYEQYF,TGCAGCGTTGTACAGGGAACCCCCTACGAGCAGTACTTC
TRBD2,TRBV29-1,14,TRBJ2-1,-,CSTPGLVVFNEQFF,TGCAGCACTCCGGGACTAGTGGTCTTTAATGAGCAGTTCTTC
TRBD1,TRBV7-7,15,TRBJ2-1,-,CASSSGQGGYNEQFF,TGTGCCAGCAGCTCAGGACAGGGGGGCTACAATGAGCAGTTCTTC
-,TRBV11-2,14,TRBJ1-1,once,CASSLGGPGTEAFF,TGTGCCAGCAGCTTAGGGGGACCGGGCACTGAAGCTTTCTTT
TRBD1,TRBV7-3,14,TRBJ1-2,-,CASKRPDRVEGYTF,TGTGCCAGCAAAAGGCCGGACAGGGTAGAGGGCTACACCTTC
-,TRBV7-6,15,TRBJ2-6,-,CASTSVPSGANVLTF,TGTGCCAGCACTTCCGTTCCCTCTGGGGCCAACGTCCTGACTTTC
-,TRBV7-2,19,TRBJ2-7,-,CASSLAPKGSDPSSYEQYF,TGTGCCAGCAGCTTAGCGCCGAAAGGATCAGACCCTAGCTCCTACGAGCAGTACTTC
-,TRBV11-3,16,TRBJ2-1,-,CASSSRIAERLYEQFF,TGTGCCAGCAGCTCCAGGATAGCGGAGCGGCTATATGAGCAGTTCTTC
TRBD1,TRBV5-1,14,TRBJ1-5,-,CASSLPDRNQPQHF,TGCGCCAGCAGCTTGCCGGACAGGAATCAGCCCCAGCATTTT
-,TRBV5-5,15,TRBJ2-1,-,CASSSSGSTYNEQFF,TGTGCCAGCAGCTCGAGCGGGTCCACCTACAATGAGCAGTTCTTC
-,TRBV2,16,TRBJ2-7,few,CASSVEGTGSGYEQYF,TGTGCCAGCAGTGTTGAGGGGACGGGCAGCGGGTACGAGCAGTACTTC
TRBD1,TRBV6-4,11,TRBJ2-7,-,CARGQGTEQYF,TGTGCCAGAGGACAGGGGACCGAGCAGTACTTC
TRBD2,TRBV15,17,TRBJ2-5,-,CATSRARLAGGQETQYF,TGTGCCACCAGCCGAGCGAGACTAGCGGGGGGGCAAGAGACCCAGTACTTC
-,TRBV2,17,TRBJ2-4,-,CASRARGQTGSKNIQYF,TGTGCCAGCAGGGCTCGCGGACAGACGGGGTCCAAAAACATTCAGTACTTC
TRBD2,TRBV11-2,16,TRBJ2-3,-,CASSLGAGGLTDTQYF,TGTGCCAGCAGCTTAGGGGCGGGGGGACTCACAGATACGCAGTATTTT
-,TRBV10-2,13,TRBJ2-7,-,CASLGLPSYEQYF,TGCGCCAGCTTAGGACTACCCTCCTACGAGCAGTACTTC
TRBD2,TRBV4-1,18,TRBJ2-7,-,CASSQDPSGTLSSYEQYF,TGCGCCAGCAGCCAAGACCCTAGCGGGACCTTGAGCTCCTACGAGCAGTACTTC
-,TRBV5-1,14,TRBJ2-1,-,CASSFLDDYNEQFF,TGCGCCAGCAGCTTCCTTGACGACTACAATGAGCAGTTCTTC
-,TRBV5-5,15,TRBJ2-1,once,CASSPETSSYNEQFF,TGTGCCAGCAGCCCCGAGACTAGCTCCTACAATGAGCAGTTCTTC
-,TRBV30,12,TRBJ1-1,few,CAWMLGYTEAFF,TGTGCCTGGATGTTAGGGTATACTGAAGCTTTCTTT
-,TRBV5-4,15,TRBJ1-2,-,CASSPIRGANYGYTF,TGTGCCAGCAGCCCAATTCGAGGCGCGAACTATGGCTACACCTTC
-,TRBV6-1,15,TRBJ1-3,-,CASSELSPPGNTIYF,TGTGCCAGCAGTGAACTTTCACCCCCTGGAAACACCATATATTTT
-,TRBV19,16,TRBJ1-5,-,CASSIDVGDNNQPQHF,TGTGCCAGTAGTATAGATGTTGGGGACAACAATCAGCCCCAGCATTTT
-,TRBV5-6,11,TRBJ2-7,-,CASSFGGLRYF,TGTGCCAGCAGCTTCGGGGGTCTACGGTACTTC
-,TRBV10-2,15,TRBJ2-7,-,CASSDLTSLSYEQYF,TGCGCCAGCAGTGACTTGACATCCCTCTCCTACGAGCAGTACTTC
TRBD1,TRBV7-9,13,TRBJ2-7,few,CASSLGQGTEQYF,TGTGCCAGCAGCCTAGGACAGGGTACCGAGCAGTACTTC
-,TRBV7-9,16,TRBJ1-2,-,CASSPTPGTRKHGYTF,TGTGCCAGCAGCCCGACCCCCGGGACAAGGAAGCATGGCTACACCTTC
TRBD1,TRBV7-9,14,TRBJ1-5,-,CASSWGQGLQPQHF,TGTGCCAGCAGCTGGGGACAGGGCCTTCAGCCCCAGCATTTT
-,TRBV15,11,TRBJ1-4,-,CATSTNEKLFF,TGTGCCACCAGCACTAATGAAAAACTGTTTTTT
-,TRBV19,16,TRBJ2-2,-,CASNGFEVGRPGELFF,TGTGCCAGTAATGGGTTCGAGGTTGGGCGACCCGGGGAGCTGTTTTTT